The clone carrying this TCR beta chain was recorded once. Antigen: not known. This specimen belongs to a study of T cell responses to AZD1222 COVID-19 vaccine. Study outcomes and limitations: Reports indicate that nearly half of spike-specific TCRs are directed at unmutated variant regions. Repertoires were collected only later (after the peak T cell response had occurred).

The J segment lost 3 bases and the V segment lost 4 bases, leaving 11 bases of the junction unmatched. The CDR3 has 16 residues. Germline V gene lookup returns CDR1 SGHNT and CDR2 YYREEE (reference sequence). The repertoire was sequenced with immunoSEQ multiplex PCR; TCRdb's copy has only in-frame clones and lacks some. Of some 140,000 clones in the sample, 92% are singletons; the top ten hold roughly 2%. Source: peripheral blood, taken on day 0 of AZD1222 vaccination. The gene calls are TRBV5-4 and TRBJ2-7; TRBD2 matches 9 bases. The sequence was collected from an adult in good health. The CDR3 DNA follows: TGTGCCAGCAGCCCCAACCAGCGGGGGGCCGACTACGAGCAGTACTTC. It encodes CASSPNQRGADYEQYF.